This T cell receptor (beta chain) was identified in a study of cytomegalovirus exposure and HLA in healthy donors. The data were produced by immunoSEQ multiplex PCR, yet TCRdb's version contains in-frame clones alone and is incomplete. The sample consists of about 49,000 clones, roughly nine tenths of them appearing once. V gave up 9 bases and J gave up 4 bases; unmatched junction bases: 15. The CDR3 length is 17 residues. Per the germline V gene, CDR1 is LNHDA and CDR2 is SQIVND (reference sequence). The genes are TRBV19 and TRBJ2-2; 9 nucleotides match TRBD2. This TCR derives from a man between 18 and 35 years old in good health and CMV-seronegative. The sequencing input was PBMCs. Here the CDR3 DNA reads TGTGCCAGCAACCGTGCGGGAGGGCCTCGAGCCACCGGGGAGCTGTTTTTT. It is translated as CASNRAGGPRATGELFF.